This T cell receptor beta chain was recovered during a study of blood T cells in healthy people across ages. Study-level results: When set beside aged donors, long-lived donors presented more naive CD4+ cells and higher diversity. Naive T cell percentage strongly correlated with TCR beta diversity.

PBMCs numbering at least 7 million were isolated per sample. This clonotype was detected a few times. Its matching antigen is unknown. For the second PCR, which ran for about 6 to 11 cycles, a sample-barcoded 5' primer and a J-beta primer mix were used. Via MiXCR, TCRdb re-called the 5' RACE reads, giving one row per CDR3 protein. The table shows some 1.8 million distinct CDR3 sequences, with 35% to 50% occurring only once. Input material: blood. The source of this sequence is a human donor in good health.

The CDR3 protein is CATGGHTDTQYF. CDR3 sequence (DNA): TGTGCCACCGGTGGCCACACAGATACGCAGTATTTT. The chain carries TRBV24-1 and TRBJ2-3, with D unclear. The germline V gene encodes CDR1 KGHDR and CDR2 SFDVKD. V dropped 9 bases and J dropped 2 bases, with 8 bases sitting between them. The CDR3 extends over 12 amino acids.